The rows below give T cell receptor beta chains drawn from one sample of a study of blood T cell repertoires in COVID-19. Sequencing used immunoSEQ multiplex PCR; TCRdb keeps in-frame clones, though not all of them. Of a few hundred thousand clones listed, 85% to 90% were seen once; the top ten hold around 1.1%. What was sequenced was PBMCs or T cells enriched from blood (not recorded which). These receptors originate from a man aged 25 to 40 who had recovered from COVID-19. The CDR3 runs from the conserved cysteine through the conserved F or W. A D gene is named only where the DNA matches it firmly. Expanded clones get a size class; other rows say once, few or many, or leave the size out.

TRBJ1-6 | NA | NA | TRBV4-2 | TGTGCCAGCAGCCAAGAGAACAGGCCTTGGTCACCCCTCCACTTT | CASSQENRPWSPLHF
TRBJ2-5 | TRBD1 | NA | TRBV5-4 | TGTGCCAGCAGCCCACCGGGACAGGGCATGGAGACCCAGTACTTC | CASSPPGQGMETQYF
TRBJ2-1 | NA | NA | TRBV2 | TGTGCCAGCAGTTTTGACAAGACCAATGAGCAGTTCTTC | CASSFDKTNEQFF
TRBJ1-2 | NA | NA | TRBV6-6 | TGTGCCAGCAGTTATGGCAGGGGAGACGGCTACACCTTC | CASSYGRGDGYTF
TRBJ2-1 | NA | NA | TRBV7-9 | TGTGCCAGCAGCAGATCAGGGCCTGAGCAGTTCTTC | CASSRSGPEQFF
TRBJ1-2 | NA | once | TRBV10-2 | TGCGCCAGCAGTCGAGGGTCCCAGACCAACTATGGCTACACCTTC | CASSRGSQTNYGYTF
TRBJ1-5 | TRBD1 | NA | TRBV10-3 | TGTGCCATCAGTGCTCTGGGGACAGCGAATCAGCCCCAGCATTTT | CAISALGTANQPQHF
TRBJ1-1 | NA | few | TRBV24-1 | TGTGCCACCAGTGACCCCGGAACAGTTGAAGCTTTCTTT | CATSDPGTVEAFF
TRBJ1-6 | NA | many | TRBV3-1/TRBV3-2 | TGTGCCAGCAGCGCTACAGGGCTCAGGCCCCTCCACTTT | CASSATGLRPLHF
TRBJ1-2 | NA | NA | TRBV6-6 | TGTGCCAGCAGCGGACAGTCAAACTATGGCTACACCTTC | CASSGQSNYGYTF
TRBJ2-2 | NA | once | TRBV29-1 | TGCAGCGTTGAAGGCCCCGGAGGCACCGGGGAGCTGTTTTTT | CSVEGPGGTGELFF
TRBJ2-5 | TRBD1 | NA | TRBV5-4 | TGTGCCAGCAGCTTGTCAGGGACAGTCGGAGAGACCCAGTACTTC | CASSLSGTVGETQYF